Detailed here is one T cell receptor (beta chain). What this receptor recognizes is not known. Base qualities are not recorded, but no much larger clone differs from it by a single base. TCRbeta CDR3 regions were amplified from genomic DNA using the immunoSEQ Assay, a bias-controlled multiplex PCR. The authors' analysis ran thus. The number of nucleated cells in each sample was estimated by amplification of reference gene primers within the assay. To quantify the absolute abundance of each unique TCRbeta CDR3 rearrangement, sequence reads were collapsed and filtered. Productive Simpson clonality was computed per sample as the square root of Simpson's diversity index over productive rearrangements. TCRdb carries this immuneACCESS record with in-frame sequences only. Its versions omit some clonotypes, under half of them owing to an unresolved V gene in the studies checked, with the rest unexplained. That table gives V, J and clone size, and the DNA gave D and trimming. The sample contains about 71,000 clones, roughly 82% of them found a single time. The ten largest clonotypes hold approximately 15% of the sample.

Each collaborating institution followed its own protocols to collect whole blood in K2EDTA tubes. Collaborator samples were shipped for TCRbeta analysis as frozen whole blood, isolated PBMCs, or DNA extracted from either sample type. From the cysteine up to the phenylalanine, the CDR3 has a length of 14 residues. Here the CDR3 DNA is all that survives: 42 bases in frame from base 1. Germline trimming amounts to 7 bases on V and 3 bases on J, with 5 as the count of junction bases outside the gene matches. CDR1 and CDR2, per the germline V gene (reference sequence), are LNHDA and SQIVND. The data were taken from a study of blood T cell repertoires in COVID-19 (dated by TCRdb to 2020 to 2021). Background for the entire study: Samples covering the acute and convalescent phases of COVID-19 were provided by collaborators in the United States, Italy and Spain. The prospective study material was composed of cDNA or gDNA derived from T cells, B-cell-depleted T cells, or PBMCs. Deeply sampled blood TCRbeta repertoires from subjects exposed to, actively infected with, or recovered from COVID-19 were included in the dataset. The repertoires were released in a freely available public database intended as a resource for research on the immune response to SARS-CoV-2. Samples were obtained from the ongoing ImmuneRACE study (first 160 participants) and from roughly 1,300 subjects provided by 6 global collaborators. The sample metadata nearly always contained a de-identified subject ID, COVID-19 status, age in years and sex. Where available, HLA class I and class II types were obtained from metadata supplied by the sample provider rather than from assay-based typing. Points the paper makes about the study in general: The quantity of clinical and demographic metadata differed by source and by participant and was supplied without curation.

The receptor's source is a woman aged 80 or over with acute or convalescent COVID-19. The specimen was peripheral blood. The rearranged chain carries TRBV19 and TRBJ2-3; a stretch of 9 junction bases matches TRBD2. CDR3 sequence: CASTGLAYTDTQYF. The sequenced DNA: TGTGCCAGTACGGGACTAGCATATACAGATACGCAGTATTTT.